This T cell receptor beta chain was recovered during a study of vaccination effects on CD4 cells after COVID-19 (dated by TCRdb to 2021 to 2024). Background for the entire study: In the ViraFEST assay, PBMC were stimulated with viral peptide pools, and antigen-specific CD4+ T cell clonotypes were then identified by expansion using TCR sequencing. The study compared SARS-CoV-2 spike-specific CD4+ TCR repertoires before and after mRNA vaccination in COVID-19 convalescent patients and infection-naive vaccine recipients. Each well held roughly 2.2 million PBMC cultured in IMDM containing around 5% human AB serum, roughly 9.6 IU/ml IL-2 and gentamicin, along with roughly 10 ug/ml peptides. The full study included 10 to 11 COVID-19 convalescent patients and several SARS-CoV-2-naive healthy vaccine recipients. Pre-vaccine samples were drawn from two convalescent patients 16 days and one week before the first dose, at 142 and 148 days after COVID-19 diagnosis. Participants received two doses of either the BNT162b2 or the mRNA-1273 mRNA SARS-CoV-2 vaccine. Cultures from other donors in the study were sequenced with the Oncomine TCR Beta short-read assay on an Illumina iSeq 100. What the study reported, not specific to this receptor: In convalescent patients, the post-vaccine spike-reactive repertoire consisted mainly of new vaccine-induced clones, largely distinct from infection-induced clones. The study was limited by a small number of convalescent patients and lacked early post-infection timepoints. At late post-vaccination timepoints, both infection-induced and vaccine-induced clones showed marked clonal contraction, consistent with waning T cell responses.

The method behind the library was the immunoSEQ multiplex PCR assay. DNA from the cultured, isolated CD4+ T cells was subjected to TCR beta CDR3 sequencing. The authors' analysis ran thus. The analysis removed non-productive TCR sequences, trimmed reads to the CDR3 region, and retained only CDR3s that were 7 or more amino acids long. Antigen-specific clonotypes were identified using the MANAFEST web app by comparison of expansion in peptide wells against reference cultures. For clones to be considered positive, expansion at FDR<0.05 versus reference and all other wells, an odds ratio above 5, and a frequency above 0.1% in two replicate wells were required. Clonotypes significantly expanded in SARS-CoV-2 spike wells and in at least one common cold coronavirus spike condition were defined as cross-reactive. CDR3 similarity was assessed by Levenshtein distance using the stringdist R package, and unrooted trees were constructed with ape in R 3.6.1. Not all clones reach the TCRdb copy of this immuneACCESS table, which keeps in-frame sequences only. Checked studies attribute under half of the gap to unresolved V genes and leave the rest unexplained. D and trimming were read from the DNA, whereas the V and J calls and clone size are those reported in that table. A total of roughly 64,000 clones appear in this sample, 65% to 75% of them only once. The leading ten clones occupy under 30% of the sample.

After around ten days of culture, CD4+ T cells were isolated with the EasySep CD4+ T cell isolation kit. PCR-confirmed SARS-CoV-2 infection had occurred in convalescent patients between March and December 2020, before the Alpha, Beta and Delta variants emerged in the United States. On days 3 and 7, half of the culture medium was replaced with fresh IL-2-containing medium. Unless noted otherwise, every peptide stimulation condition was cultured in triplicate wells. Using Ficoll-Paque Plus gradient centrifugation, PBMC were separated from whole blood and then either used fresh or cryopreserved at -140C. Genomic DNA was extracted from cultured CD4+ T cells with the QIAamp micro DNA kit. In regard to this clone: What this receptor recognizes is not known. Base qualities are missing; no much larger clone stands one base away.

Sequences were derived from CD4+ T cells from PBMCs cultured without peptide, sampled before COVID-19 vaccination. The receptor was isolated from a human donor who had a prior SARS-CoV-2 infection.

The CDR3 region reads CASSLGQGQGRISNTEAFF. The nucleotides read TGTGCCAGCAGCTTAGGGCAAGGACAGGGGAGGATTTCGAACACTGAAGCTTTCTTT. The chain is made from TRBV7-2 and TRBJ1-1; TRBD1 matches 9 bases in the middle. Here V drops 1 base and J drops 1 base, and the junction holds 13 bases not matched to any gene. Taken from cysteine to phenylalanine, the CDR3 has 19 residues. Only the CDR3 region is kept as DNA, spanning 57 bases read in frame from base 1. The germline V gene sets CDR1 to SGHTA and CDR2 to FQGNSA.